This T cell receptor (beta chain) originates from a study of identical twins. Study results and limitations: Zero-insertion results could be subject to partial confounding by invariant MAIT and iNKT cells.

Concerning this clonotype: Its target is not known.

TCRdb re-derived calls from the 5' RACE reads in MiXCR, one entry per CDR3 protein. In the table there are hundreds of thousands of distinct CDR3 sequences, around 9.6% of which are singletons. The sequence came from a woman aged 18-30 years in good health. Sequences were obtained from memory (CD45RO+) T cells sorted from blood.

The CDR3 loop is CSGRDTNTEAFF. The CDR3 bases are TGCAGCGGCCGGGACACGAACACTGAAGCTTTCTTT. J is TRBJ1-1 and V is TRBV29-1; tentatively, D is TRBD1 (6 bases). Trimming left V 7 bases short and J 1 base short, with 10 bases between. The germline V gene has CDR1 SQVTM and CDR2 ANQGSEA. The CDR3 spans 12 residues.